The clone carrying this T cell receptor (beta chain) occurred once. This sample stems from a study of blood T cell repertoires in COVID-19. In the study overall: Acute and convalescent COVID-19 samples came from the United States, Italy and Spain.

As originally analysed: Counts of nucleated cells, estimated from reference gene primer amplification, were obtained. Only in-frame clones appear in the TCRdb table, and some are missing; sequencing was by immunoSEQ multiplex PCR. V and J calls and clone size come straight from that table; D and trimming were deduced from the DNA. The sample carries around 700,000 clones, just under 90% recorded once. The CDR3 consists of 16 residues. From germline, CDR1 is SEHNR and CDR2 FQNEAQ (reference sequence). Unmatched junction bases numbered 7, after V lost 6 bases and J lost 0 bases. The receptor's source is a woman younger than 30 with acute or convalescent COVID-19. The chain recombines TRBV7-9 with TRBJ1-3, with TRBD1 identical over 8 bases. Sequencing used peripheral blood. CDR3 DNA: TGTGCCAGCAGGGATGGGACAGGTAGCTCTGGAAACACCATATATTTT. As protein: CASRDGTGSSGNTIYF.